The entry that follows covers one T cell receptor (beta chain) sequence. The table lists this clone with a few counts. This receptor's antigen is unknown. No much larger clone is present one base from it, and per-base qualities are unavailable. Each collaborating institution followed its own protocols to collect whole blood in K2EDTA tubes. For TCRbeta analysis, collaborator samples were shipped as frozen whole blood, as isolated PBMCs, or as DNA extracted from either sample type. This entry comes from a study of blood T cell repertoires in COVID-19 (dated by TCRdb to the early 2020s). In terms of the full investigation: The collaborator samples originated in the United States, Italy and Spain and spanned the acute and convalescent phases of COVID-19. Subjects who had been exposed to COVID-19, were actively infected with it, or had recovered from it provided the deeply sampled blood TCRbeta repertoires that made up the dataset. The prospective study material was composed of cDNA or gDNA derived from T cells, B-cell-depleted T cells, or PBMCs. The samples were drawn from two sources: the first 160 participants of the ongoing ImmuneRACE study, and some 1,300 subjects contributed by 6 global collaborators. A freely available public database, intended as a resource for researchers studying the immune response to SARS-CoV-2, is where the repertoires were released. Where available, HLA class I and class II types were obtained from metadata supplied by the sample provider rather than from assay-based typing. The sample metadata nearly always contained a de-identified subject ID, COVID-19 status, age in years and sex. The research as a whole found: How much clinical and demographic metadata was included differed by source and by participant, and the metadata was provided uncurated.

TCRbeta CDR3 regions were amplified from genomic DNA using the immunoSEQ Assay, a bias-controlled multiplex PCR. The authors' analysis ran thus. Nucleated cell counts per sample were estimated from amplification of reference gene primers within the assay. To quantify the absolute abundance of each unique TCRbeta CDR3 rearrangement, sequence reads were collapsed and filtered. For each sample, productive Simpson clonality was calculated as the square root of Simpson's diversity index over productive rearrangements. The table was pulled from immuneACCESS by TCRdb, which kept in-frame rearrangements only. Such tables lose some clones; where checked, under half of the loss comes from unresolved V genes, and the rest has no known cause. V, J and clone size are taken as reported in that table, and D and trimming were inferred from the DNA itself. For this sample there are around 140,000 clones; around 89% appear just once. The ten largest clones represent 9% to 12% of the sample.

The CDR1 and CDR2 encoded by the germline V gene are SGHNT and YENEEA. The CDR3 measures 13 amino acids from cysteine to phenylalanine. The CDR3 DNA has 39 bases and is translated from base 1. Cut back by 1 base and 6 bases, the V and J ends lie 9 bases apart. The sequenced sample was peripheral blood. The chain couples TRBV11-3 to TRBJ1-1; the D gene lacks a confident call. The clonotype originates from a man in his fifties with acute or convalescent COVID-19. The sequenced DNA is TGTGCCAGCAGCTTAGTAAGTGACTCTGAAGCTTTCTTT. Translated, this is CASSLVSDSEAFF.